These T cell receptor beta chains were read from a single sample in a study of shared clonotypes between healthy human individuals. Assay: immunoSEQ multiplex PCR; the TCRdb copy retains only in-frame clones and omits some. This table holds about 690,000 clones, about nine tenths found once. Source material: memory CD8+ T cells from PBMCs. These receptors all stem from a man aged 18 to 30 in good health. Some clones in this sample may be carry-over from other donors' samples. CDR3s include the opening cysteine and the closing phenylalanine or tryptophan. D genes are given only for firm matches.

V	D	J	CDR3	DNA
TRBV6-5	-	TRBJ2-7	CASSRIAERPDEQYF	TGTGCCAGCAGCAGGATAGCGGAGAGGCCTGACGAGCAGTACTTC
TRBV11-3	-	TRBJ2-2	CASSSRVGANTGELFF	TGTGCCAGCAGCTCTCGGGTAGGGGCGAACACCGGGGAGCTGTTTTTT
TRBV27	TRBD2	TRBJ2-2	CASSLTTSGANTGELFF	TGTGCCAGCAGTTTAACAACTAGCGGAGCTAACACCGGGGAGCTGTTTTTT
TRBV9	TRBD2	TRBJ2-3	CASSVAGGPTDTQYF	TGTGCCAGCAGCGTAGCGGGAGGGCCCACAGATACGCAGTATTTT
TRBV29-1	-	TRBJ1-4	CSVEDLGGAREKLFF	TGCAGCGTTGAAGATTTAGGGGGGGCGCGAGAAAAACTGTTTTTT
TRBV11-2	TRBD1	TRBJ2-5	CASSFTGGRETQYF	TGTGCCAGCAGCTTTACAGGGGGCCGGGAGACCCAGTACTTC
TRBV27	TRBD2	TRBJ2-1	CASSTLIAGVLYNEQFF	TGTGCCAGCAGTACCCTCATAGCGGGAGTCCTCTACAATGAGCAGTTCTTC
TRBV5-1	-	TRBJ2-4	CASWQEGMNIQYF	TGCGCCAGCTGGCAGGAAGGTATGAACATTCAGTACTTC
TRBV27	-	TRBJ2-3	CASSFRDTQYF	TGTGCCAGCAGTTTCAGGGATACGCAGTATTTT
TRBV4-1	-	TRBJ2-1	CASSTMGPYNEQFF	TGCGCCAGCTCAACTATGGGGCCCTACAATGAGCAGTTCTTC
TRBV5-1	TRBD1	TRBJ2-7	CASSLDQGAIAPYEQYF	TGCGCCAGCAGCTTGGATCAGGGGGCGATAGCACCTTACGAGCAGTACTTC
TRBV27	TRBD1	TRBJ2-7	CASSQTGSYEQYF	TGTGCCAGCAGCCAGACAGGGTCCTACGAGCAGTACTTC
TRBV28	TRBD1	TRBJ1-3	CASSLDREAGNTIYF	TGTGCCAGCAGTTTAGACAGGGAGGCTGGAAACACCATATATTTT